One and the same sample provided the 6 T cell receptor beta chains below, sequenced in a study of tissue T cells after allogeneic stem cell transplantation. Sample time point: mouse harvest day 14 after allogeneic transplant. Each mouse received 10^7 T-cell-depleted marrow cells plus 10^6 splenic CD5+ T cells by tail vein. Here immunoSEQ multiplex PCR was the method, and the copy in TCRdb shows in-frame clones only, minus some. Here the sample spans roughly 1,600 clones, about 41% being singletons. The sample was spleen. All receptors derive from a female BALB/c mouse given C57BL/6 T cells with graft-versus-host disease after an allogeneic hematopoietic cell transplant.

In the case of this clone: The gene symbols are mouse symbols. The read is 1 residue too short to cover the CDR3 end, so that end is filled in from the germline J gene. The V and J genes are TRBV20 and TRBJ2-7; 7 bases agree with TRBD2. Germline-derived CDR1 and CDR2 are GFQATS and STVNSAI. The J segment lost 0 bases and the V segment lost 0 bases, leaving 2 bases of the junction unmatched. The CDR3 loop spans 14 amino acids. The CDR3 DNA, read in part, is TGTGGTGCTAGGGACTGGGGGAGCTCCTATGAACAGTAC. Its translation: CGARDWGSSYEQY. The CDR3 in full is CGARDWGSSYEQYF. Based on the CDR3 plus reference TRBV20 and TRBJ2-7, the full variable domain is GALVYQYPRRTICKSGTSMRMECQAVGFQATSVAWYRQSPQKTFELIALSTVNSAIKYEQNFTQEKFPISHPNLSFSSMTVLNAYLEDRGLYLCGARDWGSSYEQYFGPGTRLTVL.

Points on this clone: The gene names given are mouse names. The read terminates 1 residue ahead of where the CDR3 ends, so the germline J gene completes it. V gene TRBV1 combines with J gene TRBJ1-1; 9 bases map to TRBD1. This CDR3 region has 14 residues. The J segment lost 3 bases and the V segment lost 3 bases, leaving 2 bases of the junction unmatched. The germline gives CDR1 NSQYPW, CDR2 LRSPGD (reference sequence). The sequenced part of the CDR3 DNA is TGCACCTGCAGTGCCCGGGACAGGGACACAGAAGTCTTC. Its protein is CTCSARDRDTEVF. The full CDR3 protein is CTCSARDRDTEVFF.

As concerns this clone: Gene labels here are mouse ones. Sequencing ends 1 residue short of the CDR3 end; the germline J gene provides the rest. The chain couples TRBV31 to TRBJ1-1, with D unclear. CDR3 length: 14 amino acids. Trimming took 0 bases from V and 1 from J, leaving 9 bases between them. Germline V lookup: CDR1 GKSSPN, CDR2 SITVG. This CDR3 reads CAWSLARLNTEVFF. The CDR3 DNA, read in part, is TGTGCCTGGAGTCTAGCCAGGCTGAACACAGAAGTCTTC.

This clone counts as large. Any gene name here is a mouse gene name. The read terminates 1 residue before the CDR3 end, so the remaining end is supplied by the germline J gene. This chain uses TRBV15 with TRBJ2-7, with 11 bases identical to TRBD1. The CDR3 has 15 amino acids. CDR1 is SGHND, CDR2 FRSKSL, per germline. J lost 4 bases, V lost 2 bases, and 4 bases had no gene match. The CDR3 sequence is CASSLSGTGGYEQYF. The sequenced CDR3 bases are TGTGCCAGCAGTTTATCCGGGACAGGGGGATATGAACAGTAC. Full variable domain (rest looked up from reference TRBV15 and TRBJ2-7): DAGVTQTPRHEVAEKGQTIILKCEPVSGHNDLFWYRQTKIQGLELLSYFRSKSLMEDGGAFKDRFKAEMLNSSFSTLKIQPTEPKDSAVYLCASSLSGTGGYEQYFGPGTRLTVL.

About this clone: Genes and germline are mouse. The read stops 1 residue short of the end of the CDR3; the missing end is completed from the germline J gene. The chain recombines TRBV1 with TRBJ2-3, with D unclear. V gave up 6 bases and J gave up 4 bases, with 8 bases separating them. CDR1 NSQYPW and CDR2 LRSPGD come from the germline V gene (reference sequence). This CDR3 spans 12 amino acids. The sequenced CDR3 bases are TGCACCTGCAGGGGGTCGTCAGAAACGCTGTAT. Protein sequence: CTCRGSSETLY. The complete CDR3 protein is CTCRGSSETLYF.

Details on this clone: The gene names here belong to mouse. Read sequence stops 1 residue before the CDR3 end, and the germline J gene provides the missing end. The chain is built from TRBV4 and TRBJ2-2, with 10 bases fitting TRBD1. V gave up 9 bases and J gave up 5 bases; unmatched junction bases: 6. Looked up from germline, CDR1 is LGHDT and CDR2 is YNNKQL (reference sequence). The CDR3 spans 14 residues. The part of the CDR3 DNA that was read is TGTGCCAGAGCTAAGGGACAGGGGACCGGGCAGCTCTAC. This codes for CARAKGQGTGQLY. The CDR3 in its entirety is CARAKGQGTGQLYF.